This TCR beta chain was sequenced during a study of control samples from healthy donors and cancer patients. V lost 5 bases and J lost 1, with 11 bases in between. CDR3 length: 14 amino acids. The V gene's germline CDR1 is LNHNV and CDR2 YYDKDF (reference sequence). Clones were sequenced by immunoSEQ multiplex PCR, and TCRdb holds only the in-frame ones, with some missing. The sample has fewer than 85,000 clones, around 92% seen once; the top ten hold over 4.5%. This chain joins TRBV15 and TRBJ1-2; D is unclear. The sample comprised blood. The receptor was derived from a woman aged 60-75 years in good health. DNA for the CDR3: TGTGCCACCAGCTCTCAACATGGTAACTATGGCTACACCTTC. Residues: CATSSQHGNYGYTF.